The sequence of this TCR beta chain was determined in a study of blood T cell repertoires in COVID-19. Study at large: Researchers got acute and convalescent COVID-19 samples from the United States, Italy and Spain.

Assay: immunoSEQ multiplex PCR; the TCRdb copy retains only in-frame clones and omits some. The table records about 490,000 clones, 75% to 90% of them present only once. The germline V gene has CDR1 SGDLS and CDR2 YYNGEE. The CDR3 has 16 residues. V dropped 3 bases and J dropped 7 bases, with 17 bases sitting between them. The sequencing sample was made of peripheral blood. J is TRBJ1-6 and V is TRBV9; D is unclear. The TCR sequence derives from a human donor in a cohort sampled during active COVID-19. CDR3 region: CASSDLRQGRNSPLHF. The CDR3 DNA follows: TGTGCCAGCAGCGACTTGAGACAAGGGAGGAATTCACCCCTCCACTTT.